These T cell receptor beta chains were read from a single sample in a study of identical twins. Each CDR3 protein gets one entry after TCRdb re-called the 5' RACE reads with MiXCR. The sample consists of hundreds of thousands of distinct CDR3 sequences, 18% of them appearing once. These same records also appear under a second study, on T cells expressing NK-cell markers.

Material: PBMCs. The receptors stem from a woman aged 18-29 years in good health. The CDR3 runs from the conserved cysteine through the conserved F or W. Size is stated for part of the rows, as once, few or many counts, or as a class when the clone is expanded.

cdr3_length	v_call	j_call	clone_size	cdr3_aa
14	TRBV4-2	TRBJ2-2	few	CASSQDGASRELFF
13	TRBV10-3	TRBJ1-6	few	CAISESGVTPLHF
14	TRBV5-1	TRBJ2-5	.	CASSLLLSGETQYF
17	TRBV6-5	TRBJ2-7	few	CASSYSLGRVHLNEQYF
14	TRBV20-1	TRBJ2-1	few	CSATWTERGNEQFF
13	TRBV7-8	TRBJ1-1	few	CASRQRGAAEAFF
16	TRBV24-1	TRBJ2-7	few	CATLKHPGQNNYEQYF
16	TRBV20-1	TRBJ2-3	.	CSATGTSGTQTDTQYF
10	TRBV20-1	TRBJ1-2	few	CSAGRGSDTF
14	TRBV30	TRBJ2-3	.	CAYLSGSRGDTQYF
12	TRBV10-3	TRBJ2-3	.	CAIKPSGSTQYF
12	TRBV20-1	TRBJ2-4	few	CSARDGQPGGYF
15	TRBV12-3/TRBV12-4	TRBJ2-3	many	CASSVDHHLTDTQYF
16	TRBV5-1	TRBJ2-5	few	CASSSDTGGPQETQYF
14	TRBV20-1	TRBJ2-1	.	CSARTAGIYNEQFF
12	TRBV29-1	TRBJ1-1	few	CSVPGGGLEAFF
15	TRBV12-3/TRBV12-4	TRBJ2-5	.	CASSFASGGEETQYF
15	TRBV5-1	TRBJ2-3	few	CASSLDRPDTDTQYF
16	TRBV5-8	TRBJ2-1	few	CASSRGLASSYNEQFF
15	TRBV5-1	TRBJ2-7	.	CASSLERNRGYEQYF
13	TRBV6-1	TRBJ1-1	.	CASSQTASTEAFF
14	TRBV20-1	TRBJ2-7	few	CSAGRDGGRHEQYF
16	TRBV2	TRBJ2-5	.	CASSVPPGGGQETQYF
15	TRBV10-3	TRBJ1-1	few	CAISDSGRSNTEAFF
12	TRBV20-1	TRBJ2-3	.	CSAQDKADTQYF
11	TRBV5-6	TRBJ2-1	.	CASSLGTTPYF
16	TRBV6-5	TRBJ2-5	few	CASSYTTGGAGETQYF
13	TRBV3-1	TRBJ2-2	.	CASSQVVGGELFF
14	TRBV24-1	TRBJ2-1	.	CATNLSGSYNEQFF
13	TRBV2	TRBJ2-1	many	CASKKTSEHEQFF
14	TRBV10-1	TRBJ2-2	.	CASSEDSNTGELFF
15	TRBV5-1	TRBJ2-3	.	CASSLSGMVTDTQYF
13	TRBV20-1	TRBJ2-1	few	CSATRDPYNEQFF
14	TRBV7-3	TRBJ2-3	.	CASSTGAGSNTQYF
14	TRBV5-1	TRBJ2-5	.	CASRSSGEGETQYF
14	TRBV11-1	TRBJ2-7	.	CASSLHEGAHEQYF
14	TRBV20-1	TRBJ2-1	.	CSAAGLAGGSEQFF
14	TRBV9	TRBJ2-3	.	CASAYRGGSDTQYF
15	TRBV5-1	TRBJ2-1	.	CASSSVAGSYNEQFF
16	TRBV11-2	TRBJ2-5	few	CASSSRASGAEETQYF
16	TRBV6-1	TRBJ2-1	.	CASRHRGVGSYNEQFF
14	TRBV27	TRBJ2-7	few	CASSRGNPSYEQYF
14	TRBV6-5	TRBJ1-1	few	CASSYHKINTEAFF
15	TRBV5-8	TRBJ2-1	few	CASSLAGTSFNEQFF
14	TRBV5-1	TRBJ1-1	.	CASSQRTGLNEAFF
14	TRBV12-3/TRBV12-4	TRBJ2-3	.	CASSWARLTDTQYF
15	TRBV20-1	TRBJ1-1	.	CSARGPGTTNTEAFF
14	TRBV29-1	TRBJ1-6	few	CSVKGSSYNSPLHF
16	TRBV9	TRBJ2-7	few	CASSAPEGTGLAEQYF
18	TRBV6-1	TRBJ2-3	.	CASRPGGGLPGNTDTQYF
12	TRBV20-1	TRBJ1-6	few	CSAQGGNSPLHF
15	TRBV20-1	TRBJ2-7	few	CSARDPGLGGNEQYF
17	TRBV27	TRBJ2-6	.	CASSLVWGGSGANVLTF
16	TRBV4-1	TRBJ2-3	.	CASCQAGTSGEDTQYF
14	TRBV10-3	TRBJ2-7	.	CAIRFGGSSYEQYF
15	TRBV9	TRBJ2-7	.	CASSAGPGSSYEQYF
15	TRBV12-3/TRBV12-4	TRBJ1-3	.	CASRPTGGTGNTIYF
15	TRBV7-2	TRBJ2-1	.	CASRSSGTSGYEQFF
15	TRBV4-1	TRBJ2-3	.	CASSQGVLNTDTQYF
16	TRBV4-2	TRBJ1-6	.	CASSQGTTPSGSPLHF